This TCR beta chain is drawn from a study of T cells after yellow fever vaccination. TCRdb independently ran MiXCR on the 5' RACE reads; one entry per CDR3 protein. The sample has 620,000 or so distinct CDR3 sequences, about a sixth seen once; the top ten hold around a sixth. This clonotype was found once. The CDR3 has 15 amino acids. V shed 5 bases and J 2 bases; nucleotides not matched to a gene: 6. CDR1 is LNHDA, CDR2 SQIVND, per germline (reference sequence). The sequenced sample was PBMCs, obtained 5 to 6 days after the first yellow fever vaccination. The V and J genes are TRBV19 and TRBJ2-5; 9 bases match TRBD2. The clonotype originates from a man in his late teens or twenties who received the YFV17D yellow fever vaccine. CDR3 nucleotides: TGTGCCAGTAGTCCCGCAGCGGGGGGTCAAGAGACCCAGTACTTC. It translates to CASSPAAGGQETQYF.